The 23 T cell receptor beta chains listed next were all sequenced from one sample in a study of blood T cell repertoires in COVID-19. Some clones are missing from TCRdb's copy, which holds only in-frame ones; the method was immunoSEQ multiplex PCR. Found here are 450,000 or so clones, about 87% of them singletons; the top ten hold 0.8% to 0.85%. The sample taken for sequencing was peripheral blood. Source of these receptors: a man younger than 30 with COVID-19, enrolled during active disease.

This chain connects TRBV21-1 to TRBJ2-7; the table's D call, TRBD2, has no DNA check behind it. TRBV21-1 represents a pseudogene. This CDR3 region has 15 residues. The chain's CDR3 is CASSKDGGVSYEQYF. CDR3 in DNA: TGTGCCAGCAGCAAAGATGGGGGGGTCTCCTACGAGCAGTACTTC.

The DNA for the CDR3 is TGTGCCAGCAGTTTCGGCGGGAGTAGTAATGAGCAGTTCTTC. Protein product: CASSFGGSSNEQFF. The chain employs TRBV27 and TRBJ2-1; the match to TRBD2 covers 7 bases. Germline-derived CDR1 and CDR2 are MNHEY and SMNVEV (reference sequence). The CDR3 consists of 14 residues. Germline trimming cut 3 bases from V and 7 bases from J; bases unmatched to any gene: 6.

The chain employs TRBV3-1 (or the pseudogene TRBV3-2) and TRBJ2-3, with D perhaps TRBD2 (5 bases). This CDR3 region has 16 residues. Germline V CDR1 and CDR2: LGHDT, YNNKEL (reference sequence). V was pared by 5 bases and J by 3 bases, with 18 bases between. CDR3 DNA sequence: TGTGCCAGCAGCACCAAGAAACTAGGCCTAACAGATACGCAGTATTTT. Its translation: CASSTKKLGLTDTQYF.

The chain is built from TRBV4-1 and TRBJ2-3, with 13 bases identical to TRBD2. The germline gives CDR1 MGHRA, CDR2 YSYEKL. The CDR3 spans 16 residues. V shed 3 bases and J 6 bases; nucleotides not matched to a gene: 6. The CDR3 loop is CASSHRTSGRVDTQYF. The CDR3 DNA reads as TGCGCCAGCAGCCATCGGACTAGCGGGAGAGTGGATACGCAGTATTTT.

The chain recombines TRBV29-1 with TRBJ1-2; 8 bases map to TRBD1. Germline-derived CDR1 and CDR2 are SQVTM and ANQGSEA. The CDR3 spans 16 residues. V was pared by 5 bases and J by 0 bases, with 11 bases of the junction left unmatched. In DNA, the CDR3 is TGCAGCGTTAAACTCAGGACAGGGCTCACTAACTATGGCTACACCTTC. The encoded protein is CSVKLRTGLTNYGYTF.

The chain uses TRBV19 and TRBJ2-5, with D perhaps TRBD1 (6 bases). The CDR3 runs to 14 residues. CDR1 is LNHDA, CDR2 SQIVND, per germline (reference sequence). The germline V and J ends were trimmed by 0 bases and 1 base, with 6 bases remaining between them. CDR3 protein: CASSIDRGQETQYF. The CDR3 DNA follows: TGTGCCAGTAGTATAGACAGGGGCCAAGAGACCCAGTACTTC.

V and J are TRBV24-1 and TRBJ2-3; 10 positions match TRBD1. The junction had 8 bases not matched to a gene; V was cut back by 5 bases and J by 1 base. CDR1 is KGHDR and CDR2 is SFDVKD in the germline V gene. There are 17 residues in the CDR3. CDR3 amino acids: CATSGGSGQGRTDTQYF. In DNA form, the CDR3 reads TGTGCCACCAGTGGGGGTTCGGGACAGGGGCGCACAGATACGCAGTATTTT.

The rearrangement uses TRBV2 and TRBJ2-1; 8 nucleotides agree with TRBD2. Per germline, CDR1 SNHLY and CDR2 FYNNEI. There are 16 residues in the CDR3. V shed 3 bases and J 5 bases; nucleotides not matched to a gene: 9. This CDR3 reads CASSDFGGRSHNEQFF. CDR3 DNA sequence: TGTGCCAGCAGTGACTTTGGCGGGAGGTCCCACAATGAGCAGTTCTTC.

The chain employs TRBV2 and TRBJ2-2; TRBD1 aligns across 11 bases. CDR1 SNHLY and CDR2 FYNNEI come from the germline V gene. The V gene end was trimmed by 10 bases and the J gene end by 9 bases; junction bases not matched to a gene: 13. This CDR3 region has 15 residues. The CDR3 DNA reads TGTGCCACCGCCTGGACAGGGGGCGGAGGACGGGAGCTGTTTTTT. Its protein is CATAWTGGGGRELFF.

The chain joins TRBV6-1 to TRBJ2-7, with D perhaps TRBD2 (6 bases). Trimming pared 2 bases from V and 0 bases from J, leaving 20 bases between. CDR1 and CDR2 from the germline V gene are MNHNS and SASEGT. There are 18 residues in the CDR3. CDR3 region: CASSEMGGSRGSSYEQYF. CDR3 coding DNA: TGTGCCAGCAGTGAAATGGGAGGTAGTAGGGGTTCCTCCTACGAGCAGTACTTC.

The chain employs TRBV3-1 (or the pseudogene TRBV3-2) and TRBJ2-3; D perhaps matches TRBD1 (6 bases). Trimming pared 4 bases from V and 7 bases from J, leaving 9 bases between. CDR1 is LGHDT, CDR2 YNNKEL, per germline (reference sequence). This CDR3 has 12 amino acids. The CDR3 DNA is TGTGCCAGCAGCCTACAGGGAAATACGCAGTATTTT. Residues: CASSLQGNTQYF.

This clone showed up just a few times. The same CDR3 arises from other DNA sequences in this sample as well. V and J are TRBV5-1 and TRBJ1-1; 8 bases line up with TRBD1. This CDR3 comprises 14 residues. The V gene end was trimmed by 4 bases and the J gene end by 2 bases; junction bases not matched to a gene: 4. The germline V gene has CDR1 SGHRS and CDR2 YFSETQ. CDR3 nucleotides: TGCGCCAGCAGCGGACAGGGCGGAAACACTGAAGCTTTCTTT. Translating gives CASSGQGGNTEAFF.

J is TRBJ1-2 and V is TRBV2, with 9 bases that match TRBD1. CDR3 length: 15 residues. J lost 6 bases, V lost 4 bases, and 9 bases had no gene match. Germline V lookup: CDR1 SNHLY, CDR2 FYNNEI. The CDR3 loop is CASSGIQGAFDGYTF. CDR3 in DNA: TGTGCCAGCAGTGGAATACAGGGGGCCTTCGATGGCTACACCTTC. Combining the CDR3 with reference TRBV2 and TRBJ1-2 gives the whole variable domain EPEVTQTPSHQVTQMGQEVILRCVPISNHLYFYWYRQILGQKVEFLVSFYNNEISEKSEIFDDQFSVERPDGSNFTLKIRSTKLEDSAMYFCASSGIQGAFDGYTFGSGTRLTVV.

This clone came up once. J is TRBJ2-7 and V is TRBV5-6, with a possible D match to TRBD1 (6 bases). V dropped 3 bases and J dropped 7 bases, with 14 bases sitting between them. This CDR3 is 13 amino acids long. Germline V gene lookup returns CDR1 SGHDT and CDR2 YYEEEE. CDR3 residues: CASSWGPGREQYF. CDR3 coding DNA: TGTGCCAGCAGCTGGGGGCCAGGGCGGGAGCAGTACTTC.

This chain joins TRBV24-1 and TRBJ2-2; D might be TRBD2 (6 bases). Trimming removed 3 bases at V and 2 bases at J, with 12 bases between. The CDR3 spans 16 residues. Germline V lookup: CDR1 KGHDR, CDR2 SFDVKD. The CDR3 region has the DNA TGTGCCACCAGTGATCCCGGGACTCTAAACACCGGGGAGCTGTTTTTT. Translating gives CATSDPGTLNTGELFF.

The V gene is TRBV9, the J gene TRBJ2-7, with a possible D match to TRBD1 (6 bases). The V gene's germline CDR1 is SGDLS and CDR2 YYNGEE. V lost 4 bases, J lost 0 bases, and 11 bases lay in between. The CDR3 consists of 14 residues. The CDR3 DNA reads as TGTGCCAGCAGCACAAGGACAGACTCCTACGAGCAGTACTTC. Translation gives CASSTRTDSYEQYF.

This clone showed up just once. J is TRBJ2-3 and V is TRBV5-1; tentative D call: TRBD2 (6 bases). With 3 bases removed from V and 2 bases from J, the gap between germline ends came to 16 bases. The CDR3 runs to 16 residues. From germline, CDR1 is SGHRS and CDR2 YFSETQ. Here the CDR3 reads CASSSFREPLTDTQYF. Here the CDR3 DNA reads TGCGCCAGCAGCTCCTTCCGGGAGCCCCTCACAGATACGCAGTATTTT.

This clone showed up just once. CDR3 DNA: TGTGCCAGCAGCCCAAGGACTAGCGGGAGTGTCAATGAGCAGTTCTTC. It is translated as CASSPRTSGSVNEQFF. The chain combines TRBV11-3 with TRBJ2-1; 13 bases are shared with TRBD2. Germline trimming cut 5 bases from V and 6 bases from J; bases unmatched to any gene: 7. The CDR3 runs 16 residues. CDR1 and CDR2 (germline): SGHNT, YENEEA.

The V gene is TRBV5-1, the J gene TRBJ1-1; D unresolved. Trimming stripped 4 bases from V and 1 base from J, with 11 bases between. There are 14 residues in the CDR3. Germline V gene data show CDR1 as SGHRS and CDR2 as YFSETQ. In DNA form, the CDR3 reads TGCGCCAGCAGCGTCGAGGGCAGGAACACTGAAGCTTTCTTT. Amino acid sequence: CASSVEGRNTEAFF.

The rearrangement joins TRBV10-2 to TRBJ2-7; no clear D. This CDR3 has 9 amino acids. Trimming pared 6 bases from V and 7 bases from J, leaving 4 bases between. The germline gives CDR1 WSHSY, CDR2 SAAADI. Here the CDR3 DNA reads TGCGCCAGCAGCGGGGAGCAGTACTTC. Translating gives CASSGEQYF.

The chain employs TRBV2 and TRBJ2-5; tentative D call: TRBD1 (6 bases). V lost 1 base and J lost 5, with 14 bases in between. From germline, CDR1 is SNHLY and CDR2 FYNNEI. This CDR3 comprises 15 residues. The chain's CDR3 is CASSEGQGYGETQYF. CDR3 coding DNA: TGTGCCAGCAGTGAAGGCCAGGGGTACGGGGAGACCCAGTACTTC.

The chain carries TRBV10-3 and TRBJ1-5, with TRBD1 identical over 8 bases. The germline gives CDR1 ENHRY, CDR2 SYGVKD. V lost 3 bases to trimming and J lost 11 bases; unmatched junction nucleotides: 6. This CDR3 comprises 13 residues. CDR3 DNA sequence: TGTGCCATCAGTGAACGGACAGGGCAAGCCCAGCATTTT. Amino acids: CAISERTGQAQHF.

The rearrangement uses TRBV5-5 and TRBJ1-5; D ambiguous. From germline, CDR1 is SGHKS and CDR2 YYEKEE (reference sequence). This CDR3 contains 15 residues. The ends were cut back, 6 bases at V and 3 bases at J, with 16 bases in the middle. The CDR3 spells CASIKPNEFNQPQHF. CDR3 nucleotide sequence: TGTGCCAGCATCAAGCCCAACGAGTTCAATCAGCCCCAGCATTTT.